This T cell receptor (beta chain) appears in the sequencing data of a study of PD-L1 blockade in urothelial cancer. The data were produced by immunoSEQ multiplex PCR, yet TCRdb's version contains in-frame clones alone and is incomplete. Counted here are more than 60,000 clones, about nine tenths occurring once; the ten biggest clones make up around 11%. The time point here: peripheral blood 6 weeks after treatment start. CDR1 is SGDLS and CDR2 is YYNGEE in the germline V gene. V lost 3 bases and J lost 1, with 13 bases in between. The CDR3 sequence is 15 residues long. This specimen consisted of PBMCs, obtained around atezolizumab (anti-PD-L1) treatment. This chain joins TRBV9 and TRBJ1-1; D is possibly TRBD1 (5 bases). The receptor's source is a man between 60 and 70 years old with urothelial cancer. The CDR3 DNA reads TGTGCCAGCAGCGCAGGGTCCCTCCCGAACACTGAAGCTTTCTTT. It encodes CASSAGSLPNTEAFF.